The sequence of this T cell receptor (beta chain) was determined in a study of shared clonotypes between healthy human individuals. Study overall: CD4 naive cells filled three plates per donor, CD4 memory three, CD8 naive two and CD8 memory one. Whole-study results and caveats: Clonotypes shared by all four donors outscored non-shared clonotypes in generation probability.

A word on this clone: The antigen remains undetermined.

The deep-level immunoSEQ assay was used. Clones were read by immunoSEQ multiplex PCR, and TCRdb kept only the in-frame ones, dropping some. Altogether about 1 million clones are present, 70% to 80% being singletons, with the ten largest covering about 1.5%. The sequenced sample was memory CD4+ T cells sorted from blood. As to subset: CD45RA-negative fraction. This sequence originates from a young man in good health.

The CDR3 bases are TGTGCCAGCTCACCACCTGGGCGGGCCTTACACAATGAGCAGTTCTTC. The encoded protein is CASSPPGRALHNEQFF. The V call is TRBV18, the J call TRBJ2-1; D perhaps matches TRBD2 (5 bases). Germline V CDR1 and CDR2: KGHSH, LQKENI. This CDR3 has 16 residues. The V end lost 0 bases, the J end lost 5 bases, and 14 bases lay between the germline ends.